The entry below describes one T cell receptor (beta chain). Donors had no recently reported acute infections or vaccinations and were HIV-negative. The junction had 4 bases not matched to a gene; V was cut back by 2 bases and J by 2 bases. Germline V gene sequence: CDR1 MNHEY, CDR2 SVGAGI. The length of the CDR3 is 16 residues. These data belong to a study of shared clonotypes between healthy human individuals. Study-wide context: Every donor yielded three CD4 naive, three CD4 memory, two CD8 naive and one CD8 memory plate.

Only in-frame clones appear in the TCRdb table, and some are missing; sequencing was by immunoSEQ multiplex PCR. The sample consists of some 650,000 clones, more than 95% of them appearing once. The J gene is TRBJ2-7, the V gene TRBV6-5, with 12 positions matching TRBD2. Sequencing was performed on naive CD4+ T cells sorted from blood. Subset defined: CD45RA+ positively selected. This TCR was sampled from a woman between 25 and 40 years old in good health. The chain's CDR3 is CASSYGLAGGTYEQYF. As DNA, the CDR3 is TGTGCCAGCAGTTACGGGCTAGCGGGAGGGACCTACGAGCAGTACTTC.